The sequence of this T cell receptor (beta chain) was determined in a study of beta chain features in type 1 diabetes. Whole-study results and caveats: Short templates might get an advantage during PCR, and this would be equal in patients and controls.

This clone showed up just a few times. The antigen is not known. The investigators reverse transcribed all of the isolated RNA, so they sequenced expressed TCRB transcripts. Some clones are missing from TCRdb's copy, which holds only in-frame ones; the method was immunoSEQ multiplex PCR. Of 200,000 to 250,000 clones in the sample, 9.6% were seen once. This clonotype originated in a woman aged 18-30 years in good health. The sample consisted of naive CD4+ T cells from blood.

CDR3 bases: TGTGCCAGCAGCTTAATACAGGGATACAGGGGGGAGCTGTTTTTT. This codes for CASSLIQGYRGELFF. The gene calls are TRBV5-4 and TRBJ2-2; possibly TRBD1 for D (6 bases). The CDR3 loop spans 15 amino acids. V was trimmed by 2 bases and J by 8 bases, leaving 16 bases between them. CDR1 SGHNT and CDR2 YYREEE come from the germline V gene (reference sequence).